The clone carrying this TCR beta chain was observed many times. The antigen remains unidentified. These data come from a study of blood T cells in healthy people across ages. Study overall: With template switching, about one barcoded beta molecule was captured per two T cells.

The individuals who served as donors were healthy Caucasians living in Russia, aged about 6 to 100. Total RNA extracted from each sample amounted to at least 5.5 micrograms. Notes on the study in general: With unsorted PBMCs, a conclusive comparison of naive versus antigen-experienced cells was not possible.

The authors ran a second PCR of 7 to 11 cycles using a sample-barcoded 5' primer and a J-beta primer mix. TCRdb fed the 5' RACE reads into MiXCR, producing one record per CDR3 protein. This sample carries about 780,000 distinct CDR3 sequences, about half of them seen once, and the ten largest clones take about a sixth. The CDR3 covers 15 residues. The V segment lost 4 bases and the J segment 6 bases; nucleotides outside the gene matches: 11. Germline CDR1 SGHRS, CDR2 YFSETQ. This TCR was recovered from a man older than 75 in good health. The rearrangement uses TRBV5-1 and TRBJ2-7; 9 bases map to TRBD1. Specimen: blood. The CDR3 DNA reads TGCGCCAGCAGCCCTCAGTCCCGGGACAGGGCCGAGCAGTACTTC. Protein product: CASSPQSRDRAEQYF.